This paragraph covers one T cell receptor (beta chain) sequence. Germline CDR1 is LNHDA and CDR2 is SQIVND (reference sequence). Trimming shortened V by 0 bases and J by 6 bases, and 9 bases separated the two germline ends. The CDR3 has 13 amino acids. The entry originates in a study of blood T cell repertoires in COVID-19. As for the study in general: PBMCs, B-cell-depleted T cells, or T cells were the source of the cDNA or gDNA that made up the material.

Source study methods: Researchers report that nucleated cell counts were estimated from reference gene primer amplification. Assay: immunoSEQ multiplex PCR; the TCRdb copy retains only in-frame clones and omits some. The V and J calls and clone size are taken from that table; D and trimming were inferred from the DNA. The table records about 240,000 clones, approximately 86% of them present only once. This chain connects TRBV19 to TRBJ2-7; D is undetermined. Sequencing used peripheral blood. This TCR came from a human donor in a cohort sampled during active COVID-19. CDR3 protein: CASSIDLASEQYF. The CDR3 bases are TGTGCCAGTAGTATAGATCTCGCTAGCGAGCAGTACTTC.